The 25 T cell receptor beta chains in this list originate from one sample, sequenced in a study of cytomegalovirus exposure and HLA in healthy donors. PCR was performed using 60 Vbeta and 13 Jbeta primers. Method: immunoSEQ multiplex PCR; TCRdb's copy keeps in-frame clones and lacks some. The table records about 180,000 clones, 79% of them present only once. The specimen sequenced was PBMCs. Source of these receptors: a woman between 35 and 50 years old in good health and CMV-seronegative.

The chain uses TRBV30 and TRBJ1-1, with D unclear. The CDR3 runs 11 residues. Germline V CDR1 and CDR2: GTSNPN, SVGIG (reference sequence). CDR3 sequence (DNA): TGTGGAGGAGGGCGCCTCACGGGGGCTTTCTTT. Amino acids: CGGGRLTGAFF.

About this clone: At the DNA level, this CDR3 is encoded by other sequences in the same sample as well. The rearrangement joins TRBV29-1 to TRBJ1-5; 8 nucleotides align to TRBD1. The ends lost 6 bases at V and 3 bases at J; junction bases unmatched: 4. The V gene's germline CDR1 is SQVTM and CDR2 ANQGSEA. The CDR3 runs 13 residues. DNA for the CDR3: TGCAGCGTGGGGCAGGGGGCCAATCAGCCCCAGCATTTT. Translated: CSVGQGANQPQHF.

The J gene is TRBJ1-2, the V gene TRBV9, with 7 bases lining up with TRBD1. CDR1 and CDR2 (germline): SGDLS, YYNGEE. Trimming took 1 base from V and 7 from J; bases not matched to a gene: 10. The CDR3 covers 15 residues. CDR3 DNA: TGTGCCAGCAGCGTACGAGTAGGGGGCTCCGGTGGCTACACCTTC. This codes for CASSVRVGGSGGYTF.

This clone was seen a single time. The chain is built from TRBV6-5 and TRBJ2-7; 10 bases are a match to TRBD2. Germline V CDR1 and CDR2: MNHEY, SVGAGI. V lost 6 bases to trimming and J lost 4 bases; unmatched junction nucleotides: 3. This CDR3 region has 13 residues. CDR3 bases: TGTGCCAGCAGACGGACTAGCGGTTACGAGCAGTACTTC. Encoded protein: CASRRTSGYEQYF.

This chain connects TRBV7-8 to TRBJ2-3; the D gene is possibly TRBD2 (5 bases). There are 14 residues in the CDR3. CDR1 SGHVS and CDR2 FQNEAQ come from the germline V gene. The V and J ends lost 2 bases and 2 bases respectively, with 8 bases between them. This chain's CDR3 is CASSLSGFTDTQYF. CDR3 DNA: TGTGCCAGCAGCTTATCGGGGTTCACAGATACGCAGTATTTT. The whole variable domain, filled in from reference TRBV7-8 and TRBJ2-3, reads GAGVSQSPRYKVAKRGQDVALRCDPISGHVSLFWYQQALGQGPEFLTYFQNEAQLDKSGLPSDRFFAERPEGSVSTLKIQRTQQEDSAVYLCASSLSGFTDTQYFGPGTRLTVL.

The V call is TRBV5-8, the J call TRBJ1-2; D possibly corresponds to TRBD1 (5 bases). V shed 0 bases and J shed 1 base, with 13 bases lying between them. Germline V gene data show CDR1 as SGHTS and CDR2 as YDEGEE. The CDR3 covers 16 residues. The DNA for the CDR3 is TGTGCCAGCAGCTTGGGGGCCCTGCAGGGTAACTATGGCTACACCTTC. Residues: CASSLGALQGNYGYTF.

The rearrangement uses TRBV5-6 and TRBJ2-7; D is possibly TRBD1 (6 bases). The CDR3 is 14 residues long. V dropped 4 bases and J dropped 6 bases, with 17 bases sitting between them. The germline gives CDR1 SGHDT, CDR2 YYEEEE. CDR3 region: CASSRGDTGREQYF. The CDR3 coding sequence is TGTGCCAGCAGCCGTGGGGACACGGGACGCGAGCAGTACTTC.

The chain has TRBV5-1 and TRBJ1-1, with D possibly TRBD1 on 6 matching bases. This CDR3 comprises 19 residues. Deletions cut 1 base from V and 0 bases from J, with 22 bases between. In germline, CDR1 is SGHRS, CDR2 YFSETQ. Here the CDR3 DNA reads TGCGCCAGCAGCTTGTATCTCGGGACAACTACTTTCATGAACACTGAAGCTTTCTTT. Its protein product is CASSLYLGTTTFMNTEAFF.

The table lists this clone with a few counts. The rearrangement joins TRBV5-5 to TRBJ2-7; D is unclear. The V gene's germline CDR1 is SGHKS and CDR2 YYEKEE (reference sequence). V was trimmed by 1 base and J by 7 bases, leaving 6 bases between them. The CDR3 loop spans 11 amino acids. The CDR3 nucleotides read TGTGCCAGCAGCTTGTCCGGGGAGCAGTACTTC. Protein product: CASSLSGEQYF.

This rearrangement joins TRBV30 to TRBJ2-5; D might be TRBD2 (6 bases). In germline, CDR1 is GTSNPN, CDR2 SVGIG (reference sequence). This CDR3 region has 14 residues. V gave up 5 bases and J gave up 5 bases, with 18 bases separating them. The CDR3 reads CAWGRDFSGETQYF. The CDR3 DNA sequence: TGTGCCTGGGGGCGGGACTTTAGTGGGGAGACCCAGTACTTC.

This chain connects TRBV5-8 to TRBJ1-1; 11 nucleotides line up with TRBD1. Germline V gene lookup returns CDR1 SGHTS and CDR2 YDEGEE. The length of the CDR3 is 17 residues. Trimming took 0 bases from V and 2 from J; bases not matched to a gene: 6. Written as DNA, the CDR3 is TGTGCCAGCAGCTTGGTGGACAGGGGGCGACCAAACACTGAAGCTTTCTTT. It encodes CASSLVDRGRPNTEAFF.

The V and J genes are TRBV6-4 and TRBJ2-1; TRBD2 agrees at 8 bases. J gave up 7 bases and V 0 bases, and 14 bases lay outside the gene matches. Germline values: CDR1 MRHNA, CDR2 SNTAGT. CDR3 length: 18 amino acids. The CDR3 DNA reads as TGTGCCAGCAGTGACTCGTTTGGGTCTAGCGGGTCTGGGAATGAGCAGTTCTTC. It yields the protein CASSDSFGSSGSGNEQFF.

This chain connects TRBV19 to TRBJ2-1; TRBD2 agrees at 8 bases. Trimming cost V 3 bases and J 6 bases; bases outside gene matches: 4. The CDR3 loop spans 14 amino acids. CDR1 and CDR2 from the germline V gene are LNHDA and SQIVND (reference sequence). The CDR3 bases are TGTGCCAGTAGTATGGCGGGGGGTCTCAATGAGCAGTTCTTC. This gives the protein CASSMAGGLNEQFF.

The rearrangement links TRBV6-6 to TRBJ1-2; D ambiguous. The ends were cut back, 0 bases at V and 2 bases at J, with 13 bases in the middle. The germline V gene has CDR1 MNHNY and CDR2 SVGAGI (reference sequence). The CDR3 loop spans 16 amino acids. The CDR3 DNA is TGTGCCAGCAGTTACTCGCTGTCTATCTCGAACTATGGCTACACCTTC. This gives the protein CASSYSLSISNYGYTF.

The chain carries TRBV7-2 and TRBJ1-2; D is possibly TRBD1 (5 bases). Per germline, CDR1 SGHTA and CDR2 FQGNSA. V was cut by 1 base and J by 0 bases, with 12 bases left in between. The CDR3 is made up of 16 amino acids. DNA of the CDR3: TGTGCCAGCAGCTTAGTGTTTGGGGGGACTAACTATGGCTACACCTTC. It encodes CASSLVFGGTNYGYTF.

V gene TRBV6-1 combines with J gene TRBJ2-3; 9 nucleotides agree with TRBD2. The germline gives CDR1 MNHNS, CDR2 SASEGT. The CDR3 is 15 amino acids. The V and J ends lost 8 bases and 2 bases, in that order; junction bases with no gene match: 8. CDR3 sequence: CASGSSGRSTDTQYF. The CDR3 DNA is TGTGCCAGCGGTTCAAGCGGGAGGTCCACAGATACGCAGTATTTT.

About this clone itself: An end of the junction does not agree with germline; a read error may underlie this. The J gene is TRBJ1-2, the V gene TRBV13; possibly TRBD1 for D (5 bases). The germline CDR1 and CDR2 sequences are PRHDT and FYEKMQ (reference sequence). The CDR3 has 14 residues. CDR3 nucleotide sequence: TGTGCCAGCAGCTTAAGGGGCCCTAACTATGGCTACCCCTTC. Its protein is CASSLRGPNYGYPF.

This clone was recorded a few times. The CDR3 coding sequence is TGCGCCAGCAGCCAGAGGGCACGGGACACTGAAGCTTTCTTT. It codes for CASSQRARDTEAFF. The J gene is TRBJ1-1, the V gene TRBV5-1; D unclear. This CDR3 is 14 amino acids long. Deletions cut 4 bases from V and 3 bases from J, with 13 bases between. Germline V gene lookup returns CDR1 SGHRS and CDR2 YFSETQ.

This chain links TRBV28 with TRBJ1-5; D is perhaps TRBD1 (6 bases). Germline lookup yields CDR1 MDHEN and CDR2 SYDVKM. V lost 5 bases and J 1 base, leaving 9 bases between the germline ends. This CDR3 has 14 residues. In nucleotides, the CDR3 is TGTGCCAGCAGTCGCGACAGGAGCAATCAGCCCCAGCATTTT. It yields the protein CASSRDRSNQPQHF.

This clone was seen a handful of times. CDR3 residues: CASSGGGKNQPQHF. The CDR3 region has the DNA TGTGCCAGCAGTGGCGGGGGGAAAAATCAGCCCCAGCATTTT. The chain joins TRBV6-1 to TRBJ1-5; tentatively, D is TRBD1 (5 bases). Germline CDR1 MNHNS, CDR2 SASEGT. This CDR3 spans 14 amino acids. V was cut by 4 bases and J by 4 bases, with 11 bases left in between.

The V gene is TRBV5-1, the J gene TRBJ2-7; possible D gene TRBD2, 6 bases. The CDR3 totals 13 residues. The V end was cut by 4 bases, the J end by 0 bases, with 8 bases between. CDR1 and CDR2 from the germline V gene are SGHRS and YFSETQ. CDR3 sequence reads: CASSGDFSYEQYF. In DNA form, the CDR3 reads TGCGCCAGCAGCGGGGACTTCTCCTACGAGCAGTACTTC.

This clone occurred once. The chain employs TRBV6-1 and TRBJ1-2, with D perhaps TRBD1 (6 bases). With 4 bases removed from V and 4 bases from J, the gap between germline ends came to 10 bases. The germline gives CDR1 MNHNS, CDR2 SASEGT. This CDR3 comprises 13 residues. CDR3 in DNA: TGTGCCAGCAGTGCGACAGGTACCTATGGCTACACCTTC. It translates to CASSATGTYGYTF.

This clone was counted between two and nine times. CDR3 sequence (DNA): TGTGCCAGCAGTGGACCCCGAGGGACAGGGCTAATCAATGAGCAGTTCTTC. Its translation is CASSGPRGTGLINEQFF. The chain employs TRBV6-1 and TRBJ2-1; 9 positions agree with TRBD1. Germline loops: CDR1 MNHNS, CDR2 SASEGT. The CDR3 length is 17 residues. The V segment lost 4 bases and the J segment 6 bases; nucleotides outside the gene matches: 13.

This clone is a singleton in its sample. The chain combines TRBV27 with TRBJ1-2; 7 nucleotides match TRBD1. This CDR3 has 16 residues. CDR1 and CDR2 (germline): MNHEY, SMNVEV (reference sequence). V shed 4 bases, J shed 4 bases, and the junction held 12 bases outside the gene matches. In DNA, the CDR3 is TGTGCCAGCAGTTCGCCCAGGGGGATCGCTACCTATGGCTACACCTTC. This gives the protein CASSSPRGIATYGYTF.

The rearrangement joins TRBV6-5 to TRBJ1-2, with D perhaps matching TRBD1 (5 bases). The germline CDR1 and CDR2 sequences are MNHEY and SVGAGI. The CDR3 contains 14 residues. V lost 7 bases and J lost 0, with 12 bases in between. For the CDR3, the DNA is TGTGCCAGCAAGGAGGGGCCCGCTAACTATGGCTACACCTTC. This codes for CASKEGPANYGYTF.